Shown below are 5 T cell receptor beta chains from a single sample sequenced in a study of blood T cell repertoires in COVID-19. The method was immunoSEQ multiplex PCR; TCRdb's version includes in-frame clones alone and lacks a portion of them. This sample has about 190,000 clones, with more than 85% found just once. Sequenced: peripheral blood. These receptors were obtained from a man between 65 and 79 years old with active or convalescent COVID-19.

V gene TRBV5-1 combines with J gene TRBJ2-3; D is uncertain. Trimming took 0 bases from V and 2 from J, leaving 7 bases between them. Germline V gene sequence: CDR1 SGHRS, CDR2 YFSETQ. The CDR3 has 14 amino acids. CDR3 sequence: CASSLVPFTDTQYF. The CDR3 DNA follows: TGCGCCAGCAGCTTGGTCCCGTTCACAGATACGCAGTATTTT.

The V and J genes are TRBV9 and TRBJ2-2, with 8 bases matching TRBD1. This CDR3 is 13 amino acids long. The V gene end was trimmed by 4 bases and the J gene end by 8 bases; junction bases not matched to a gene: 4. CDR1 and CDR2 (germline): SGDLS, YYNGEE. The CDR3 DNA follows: TGTGCCAGCAGCCCGCAGGGGGCAGGGGAGCTGTTTTTT. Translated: CASSPQGAGELFF.

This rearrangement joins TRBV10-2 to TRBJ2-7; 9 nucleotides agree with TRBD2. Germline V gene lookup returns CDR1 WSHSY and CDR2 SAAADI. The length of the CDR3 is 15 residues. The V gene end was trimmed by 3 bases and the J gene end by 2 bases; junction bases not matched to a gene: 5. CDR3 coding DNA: TGCGCCAGCAGTGAACTAGCTAGCGGGACCTACGAGCAGTACTTC. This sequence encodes CASSELASGTYEQYF.

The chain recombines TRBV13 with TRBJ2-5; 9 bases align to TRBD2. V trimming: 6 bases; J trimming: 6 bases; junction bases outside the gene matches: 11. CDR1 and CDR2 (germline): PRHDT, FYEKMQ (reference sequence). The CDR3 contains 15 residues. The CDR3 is CASSTSRTSVKTQYF. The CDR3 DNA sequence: TGTGCCAGCAGTACAAGCCGGACTAGCGTAAAGACCCAGTACTTC.

CDR3 nucleotides: TGTGCCACTCAACGGAGAACTAATGAAAAACTGTTTTTT. This sequence encodes CATQRRTNEKLFF. The chain joins TRBV10-3 to TRBJ1-4, with unresolved D. The CDR3 covers 13 residues. Trimming took 10 bases from V and 1 from J, leaving 10 bases between them. CDR1 is ENHRY and CDR2 is SYGVKD in the germline V gene.